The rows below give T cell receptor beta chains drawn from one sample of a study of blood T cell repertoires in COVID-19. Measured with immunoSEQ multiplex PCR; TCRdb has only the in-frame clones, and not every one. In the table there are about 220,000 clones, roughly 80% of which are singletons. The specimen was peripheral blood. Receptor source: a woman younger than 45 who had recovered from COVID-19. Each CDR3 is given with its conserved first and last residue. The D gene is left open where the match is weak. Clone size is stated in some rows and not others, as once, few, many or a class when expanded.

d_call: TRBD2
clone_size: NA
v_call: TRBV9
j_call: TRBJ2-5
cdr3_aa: CASSSLAGGPQETQYF
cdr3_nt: TGTGCCAGCAGCTCTCTAGCGGGAGGGCCCCAAGAGACCCAGTACTTC

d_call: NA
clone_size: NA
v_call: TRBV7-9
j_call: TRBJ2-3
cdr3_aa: CASTPDTDTQYF
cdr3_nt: TGTGCCAGCACCCCAGACACAGATACGCAGTATTTT

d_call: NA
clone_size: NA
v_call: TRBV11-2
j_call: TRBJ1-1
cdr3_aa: CASSLTDYMNTEAFF
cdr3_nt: TGTGCCAGCAGCTTAACGGACTACATGAACACTGAAGCTTTCTTT

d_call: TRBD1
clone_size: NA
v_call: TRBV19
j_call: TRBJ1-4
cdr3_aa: CASRQGATNEKLFF
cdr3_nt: TGTGCCAGCAGACAGGGAGCAACTAATGAAAAACTGTTTTTT

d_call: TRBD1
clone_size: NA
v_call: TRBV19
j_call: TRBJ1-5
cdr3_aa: CASTQGGGNQPQHF
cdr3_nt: TGTGCCAGTACCCAGGGGGGTGGGAATCAGCCCCAGCATTTT

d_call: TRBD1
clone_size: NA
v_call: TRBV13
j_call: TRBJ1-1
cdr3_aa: CASSLDRGATEAFF
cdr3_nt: TGTGCCAGCAGCTTGGACAGGGGGGCCACTGAAGCTTTCTTT

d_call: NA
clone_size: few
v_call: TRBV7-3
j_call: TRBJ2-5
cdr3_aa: CASSGKTGETQYF
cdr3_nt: TGTGCCAGCAGCGGCAAGACGGGGGAGACCCAGTACTTC

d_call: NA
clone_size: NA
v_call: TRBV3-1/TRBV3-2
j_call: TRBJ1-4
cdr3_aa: CASSQVTGGSEKLFF
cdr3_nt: TGTGCCAGCAGCCAAGTCACGGGGGGCTCCGAAAAACTGTTTTTT

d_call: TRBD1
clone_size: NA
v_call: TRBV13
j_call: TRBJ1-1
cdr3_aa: CASSLTGLGDTEAFF
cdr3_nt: TGTGCCAGCAGCCTGACAGGGCTTGGAGACACTGAAGCTTTCTTT

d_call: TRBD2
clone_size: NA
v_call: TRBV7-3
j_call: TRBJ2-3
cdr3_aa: CASSLTASGSLTASTDTQYF
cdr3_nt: TGTGCCAGCAGCTTAACGGCTAGCGGGAGCCTCACCGCCAGCACAGATACGCAGTATTTT

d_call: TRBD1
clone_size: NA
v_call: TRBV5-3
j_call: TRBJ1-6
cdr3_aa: CARSWQTTGGKNSPLHF
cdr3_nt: TGTGCCAGAAGCTGGCAAACAACAGGGGGCAAGAATTCACCCCTCCACTTT

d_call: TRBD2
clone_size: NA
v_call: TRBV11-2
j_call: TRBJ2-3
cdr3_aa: CASSSTIGTSGREDTQYF
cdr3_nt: TGTGCCAGCAGCTCTACGATCGGGACTAGCGGGAGGGAAGATACGCAGTATTTT

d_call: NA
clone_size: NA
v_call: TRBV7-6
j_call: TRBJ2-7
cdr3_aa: CASSLEARGNYEQYF
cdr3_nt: TGTGCCAGCAGCTTAGAGGCCAGGGGTAACTACGAGCAGTACTTC

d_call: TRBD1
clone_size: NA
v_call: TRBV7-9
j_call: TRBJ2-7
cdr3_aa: CASSFPGGQLYEQYF
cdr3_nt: TGTGCCAGCAGCTTTCCAGGGGGCCAGCTCTACGAGCAGTACTTC

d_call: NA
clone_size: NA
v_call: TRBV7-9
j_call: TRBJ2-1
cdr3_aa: CASSLADTNEQFF
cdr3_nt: TGTGCCAGCAGCTTAGCGGACACTAATGAGCAGTTCTTC

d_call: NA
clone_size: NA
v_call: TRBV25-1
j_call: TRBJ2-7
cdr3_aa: CASSSLSSYEQYF
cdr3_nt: TGTGCCAGCAGCTCTCTTAGCTCCTACGAGCAGTACTTC

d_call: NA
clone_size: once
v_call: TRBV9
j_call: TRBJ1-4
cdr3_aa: CASSPSLTEREKLFF
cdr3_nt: TGTGCCAGCAGCCCCTCCTTGACAGAAAGGGAAAAACTGTTTTTT

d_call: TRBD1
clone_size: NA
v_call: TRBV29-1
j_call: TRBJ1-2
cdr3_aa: CSVEDRDRANYGYTF
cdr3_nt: TGCAGCGTTGAAGATCGGGACAGGGCTAACTATGGCTACACCTTC

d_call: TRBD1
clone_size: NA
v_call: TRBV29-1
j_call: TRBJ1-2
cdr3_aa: CSVGTGDYYGYTF
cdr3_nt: TGCAGCGTTGGGACAGGAGACTACTATGGCTACACCTTC

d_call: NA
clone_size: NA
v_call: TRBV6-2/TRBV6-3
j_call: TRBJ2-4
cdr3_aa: CASSYETGVGKNIQYF
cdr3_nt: TGTGCCAGCAGTTACGAAACGGGAGTGGGCAAAAACATTCAGTACTTC

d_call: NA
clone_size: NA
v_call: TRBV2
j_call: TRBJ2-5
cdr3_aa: CASSPLAGSQETQYF
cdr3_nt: TGTGCCAGCAGCCCACTCGCGGGCAGCCAAGAGACCCAGTACTTC

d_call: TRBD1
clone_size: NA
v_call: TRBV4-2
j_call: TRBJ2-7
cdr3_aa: CASSQGQGPSREQYF
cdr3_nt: TGTGCCAGCAGCCAAGGACAGGGGCCCTCCCGCGAGCAGTACTTC

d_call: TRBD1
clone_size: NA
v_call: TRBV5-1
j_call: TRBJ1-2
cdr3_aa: CASSLGTGTNYGYTF
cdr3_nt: TGCGCCAGCAGCTTGGGGACAGGGACTAACTATGGCTACACCTTC

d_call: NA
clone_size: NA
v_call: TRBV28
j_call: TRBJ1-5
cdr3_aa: CASSLNGGFNQPQHF
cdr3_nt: TGTGCCAGCAGTTTAAATGGGGGCTTCAATCAGCCCCAGCATTTT

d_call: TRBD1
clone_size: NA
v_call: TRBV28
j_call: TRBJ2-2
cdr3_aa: CASSSSGITGTESTGELFF
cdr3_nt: TGTGCCAGCAGCAGTTCAGGGATTACCGGGACAGAAAGCACCGGGGAGCTGTTTTTT

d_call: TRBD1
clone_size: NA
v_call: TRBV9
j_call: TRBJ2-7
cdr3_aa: CASSATGTGTYEQYF
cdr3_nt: TGTGCCAGCAGCGCCACCGGGACAGGGACCTACGAGCAGTACTTC

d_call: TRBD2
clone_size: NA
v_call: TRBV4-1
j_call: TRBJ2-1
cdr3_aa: CASSLQREGDEQFF
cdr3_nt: TGCGCCAGCAGCCTCCAGCGGGAGGGAGATGAGCAGTTCTTC

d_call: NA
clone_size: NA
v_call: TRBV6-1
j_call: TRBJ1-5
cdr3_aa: CASSEGRTVPQHF
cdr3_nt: TGTGCCAGCAGTGAAGGGCGGACAGTTCCCCAGCATTTT

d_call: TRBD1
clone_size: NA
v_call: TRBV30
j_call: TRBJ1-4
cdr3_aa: CAWSTGQGYEKLFF
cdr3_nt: TGTGCCTGGAGCACGGGACAGGGGTATGAAAAACTGTTTTTT

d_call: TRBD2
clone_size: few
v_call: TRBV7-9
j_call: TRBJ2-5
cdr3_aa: CASSLNSGGIQETQYF
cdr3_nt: TGTGCCAGCAGCTTAAATAGCGGGGGTATCCAAGAGACCCAGTACTTC

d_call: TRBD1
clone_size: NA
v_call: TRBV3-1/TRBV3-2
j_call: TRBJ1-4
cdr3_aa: CASSPGQGWEKLFF
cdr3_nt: TGTGCCAGCAGCCCGGGACAGGGGTGGGAAAAACTGTTTTTT

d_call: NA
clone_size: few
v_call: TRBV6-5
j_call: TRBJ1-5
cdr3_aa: CASNNGANQPQHF
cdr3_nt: TGTGCCAGCAATAACGGAGCCAATCAGCCCCAGCATTTT

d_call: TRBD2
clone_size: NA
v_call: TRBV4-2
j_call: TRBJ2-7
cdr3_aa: CASSPKLAGAYEQYF
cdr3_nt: TGTGCCAGCAGCCCCAAATTAGCGGGAGCTTACGAGCAGTACTTC

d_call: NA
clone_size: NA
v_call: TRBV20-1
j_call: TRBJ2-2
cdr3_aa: CSAPFLGELFF
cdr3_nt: TGCAGTGCCCCCTTCTTGGGGGAGCTGTTTTTT

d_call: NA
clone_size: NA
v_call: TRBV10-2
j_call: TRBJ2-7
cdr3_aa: CATSGPPHYEQYF
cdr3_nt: TGCGCCACCTCAGGGCCTCCTCACTACGAGCAGTACTTC

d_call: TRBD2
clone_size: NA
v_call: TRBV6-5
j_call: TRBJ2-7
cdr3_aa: CASSSWTSGSSEQYF
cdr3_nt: TGTGCCAGCAGCAGCTGGACTAGCGGGAGTTCCGAGCAGTACTTC

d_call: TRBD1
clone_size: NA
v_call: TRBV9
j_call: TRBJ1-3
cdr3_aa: CASSASGTAGNTIYF
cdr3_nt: TGTGCCAGCAGCGCATCCGGGACAGCGGGAAACACCATATATTTT

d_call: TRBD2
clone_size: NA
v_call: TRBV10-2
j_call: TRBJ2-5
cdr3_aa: CASGSAGGNKETQYF
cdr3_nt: TGCGCCAGCGGGAGTGCGGGGGGGAACAAAGAGACCCAGTACTTC

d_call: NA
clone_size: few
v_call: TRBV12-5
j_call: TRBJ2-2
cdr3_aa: CASVRGTQLTGELFF
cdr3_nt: TGTGCTAGTGTCCGGGGGACTCAGCTCACCGGGGAGCTGTTTTTT

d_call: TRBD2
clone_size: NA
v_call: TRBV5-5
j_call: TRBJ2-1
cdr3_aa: CASSSGGYNEQFF
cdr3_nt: TGTGCCAGCAGCTCGGGGGGTTACAATGAGCAGTTCTTC